Reported below is one TCR beta chain. V gave up 0 bases and J gave up 6 bases, with 14 bases separating them. The CDR3 has 15 residues. Germline CDR1 is SGHRS and CDR2 is YFSETQ. This sample is part of a study of blood T cell repertoires in COVID-19. The wider study: The samples span acute and convalescent COVID-19 from the United States, Italy and Spain.

Assay used: immunoSEQ multiplex PCR; TCRdb lists only in-frame clones, some missing. The sample shows about 200,000 clones, about 83% of them seen only once. The chain joins TRBV5-1 to TRBJ2-3; TRBD1 might be the D (5 bases). The source material was peripheral blood. The sequence derives from a woman between 45 and 60 years old with acute or convalescent COVID-19. The CDR3 is CASSLATRAGDTQYF. The CDR3, as DNA: TGCGCCAGCAGCTTGGCTACCAGGGCAGGCGATACGCAGTATTTT.